This T cell receptor beta chain derives from a study of T cell responses to AZD1222 COVID-19 vaccine. Whole-study results and caveats: Repertoires were obtained only post-peak T cell response.

The table came from immunoSEQ multiplex PCR; TCRdb's copy has only in-frame clones and leaves some out. This sample has 75,000 to 100,000 clones; more than 70% occur once, and the top ten carry less than 3.5%. With respect to this clone: The target antigen is unknown.

CDR1 is SNHLY, CDR2 FYNNEI, per germline. V was pared by 6 bases and J by 1 base, with 15 bases between. The CDR3 has 15 residues. This sequence joins TRBV2 and TRBJ1-1, with D unresolved. The starting material was peripheral blood, obtained on day 0 of AZD1222 vaccination. This receptor was obtained from an adult in good health. The CDR3 loop is CASSGDRTSNTEAFF. The DNA for the CDR3 is TGTGCCAGCAGCGGGGATAGGACCTCGAACACTGAAGCTTTCTTT.